This T cell receptor beta chain was retrieved from a study of blood T cell repertoires in COVID-19. Repertoires were generated with immunoSEQ multiplex PCR, while TCRdb's copy carries only in-frame clones and drops some. The sample carries over 200,000 clones, 70% to 85% recorded once. The CDR3 covers 14 residues. The V end lost 5 bases, the J end lost 2 bases, and 10 bases lay between the germline ends. CDR1 is LNHDA and CDR2 is SQIVND in the germline V gene (reference sequence). Comments on this clone: Distinct nucleotide sequences in the sample also encode this CDR3.

The cohort comprised adults aged roughly 18 to 95 years residing in under 30 US areas. This clonotype originated in a man in his forties who had recovered from COVID-19. The chain carries TRBV19 and TRBJ2-1; D unresolved. Sequencing was done on a sample of PBMCs or T cells enriched from blood (not recorded which). The CDR3 is CASSPRGPYNEQFF. The DNA for the CDR3 is TGTGCCAGTAGTCCGCGCGGCCCCTACAATGAGCAGTTCTTC.